This T cell receptor beta chain was obtained from a study of cytomegalovirus exposure and HLA in healthy donors. The overall study: A preliminary data release comprised around 90 million unique TCRs obtained from HLA-typed donors.

Use of 60 Vbeta and 13 Jbeta primers characterized the PCR. Some clones are missing from TCRdb's copy, which holds only in-frame ones; the method was immunoSEQ multiplex PCR. This table holds about 150,000 clones, around two thirds found once. This clone came up a few times. Trimming cost V 3 bases and J 4 bases; bases outside gene matches: 6. The CDR3 spans 16 residues. Germline CDR1 is SGDLS and CDR2 is YYNGEE. The sample was PBMCs. This TCR came from a woman under 30 in good health and CMV-seronegative. The chain joins TRBV9 to TRBJ2-3, with TRBD2 matching 12 bases. CDR3 sequence (DNA): TGTGCCAGCAGCGCCAGGACTAGCGGGGAATCAGATACGCAGTATTTT. Its protein product is CASSARTSGESDTQYF.